Below are 29 T cell receptor beta chains sequenced from a single sample in a study of T-cell reconstitution after alpha-beta-depleted transplantation in children. The library targeted TCRbeta and was prepared with unique molecular identifiers. TCRdb called the PCR reads again in MiXCR, with one record for every CDR3 protein. The table shows about 210,000 distinct CDR3 sequences, with approximately 15% occurring only once. The sequenced sample was PBMCs, mostly from graft donor cells, obtained 360 days after TCRalphabeta/CD19-depleted stem cell transplant. The receptor source for this set is a male patient aged 2-15 years who had a stem cell transplant for acute lymphoblastic leukemia, so the T cells may come from the graft donor.

This clonotype was recorded many times. The genes are TRBV4-3 and TRBJ2-1; D gene uncertain. Germline lookup yields CDR1 LGHNA and CDR2 YSLEER. The CDR3 contains 17 residues. The V end lost 0 bases, the J end lost 1 base, and 13 bases lay between the germline ends. CDR3 coding DNA: TGCGCCAGCAGCCAAGATTCCTCCCGCTTATCCTACAATGAGCAGTTCTTC. Translating gives CASSQDSSRLSYNEQFF.

The chain combines TRBV20-1 with TRBJ2-1, with 10 bases fitting TRBD2. Germline V CDR1 and CDR2: DFQATT, SNEGSKA (reference sequence). The CDR3 loop spans 13 amino acids. The junction had 6 bases not matched to a gene; V was cut back by 6 bases and J by 7 bases. This chain's CDR3 is CSAPRTSGNEQFF. CDR3 in DNA: TGCAGTGCCCCACGGACTAGCGGTAATGAGCAGTTCTTC.

This rearrangement joins TRBV12-3 or TRBV12-4 to TRBJ2-1, with 7 bases that match TRBD2. Trimming cost V 7 bases and J 10 bases; bases outside gene matches: 13. This CDR3 contains 14 residues. The CDR3 loop reads CASIKRLASGEQFF. CDR3 bases: TGTGCCAGCATAAAAAGACTAGCTAGTGGGGAGCAGTTCTTC.

This clonotype was picked up many times. V and J are TRBV27 and TRBJ2-2; D not certain. V was shortened by 5 bases and J by 5 bases, with 12 bases between the two germline ends. Germline assignment: CDR1 MNHEY and CDR2 SMNVEV (reference sequence). This CDR3 comprises 14 residues. CDR3 in amino acids: CASSAGLGTGELFF. CDR3 nucleotide sequence: TGTGCCAGCAGTGCCGGGTTGGGGACCGGGGAGCTGTTTTTT.

V and J are TRBV30 and TRBJ2-2, with D possibly called TRBD1 or TRBD2 (5 bases each). The CDR3 totals 13 residues. Germline-derived CDR1 and CDR2 are GTSNPN and SVGIG (reference sequence). Deletions cut 0 bases from V and 6 bases from J, with 8 bases between. In nucleotides, the CDR3 is TGTGCCTGGAGTGTAGGGACCGCCGGGGAGCTGTTTTTT. Protein product: CAWSVGTAGELFF.

This clonotype showed up just a few times. This sequence joins TRBV6-1 and TRBJ2-1; 11 bases map to TRBD1. The ends lost 5 bases at V and 7 bases at J; junction bases unmatched: 10. CDR1 and CDR2 (germline): MNHNS, SASEGT. This CDR3 has 16 amino acids. The CDR3 region is CASSRVFGQGANEQFF. CDR3 bases: TGTGCCAGCAGTCGTGTTTTTGGACAGGGGGCGAATGAGCAGTTCTTC.

CDR3 in DNA: TGTGCCAGCAGCCAAGCTCTACGGGAGAACACTGAAGCTTTCTTT. Residues: CASSQALRENTEAFF. The chain is built from TRBV4-2 and TRBJ1-1; no clear D. The CDR3 totals 15 residues. V lost 1 base, J lost 1 base, and 10 bases lay in between. CDR1 is LGHNA and CDR2 is YNFKEQ in the germline V gene.

V gene TRBV15 combines with J gene TRBJ2-3, with no clear D. The CDR3 is made up of 13 amino acids. V was trimmed by 2 bases and J by 6 bases, leaving 9 bases between them. Looked up from germline, CDR1 is LNHNV and CDR2 is YYDKDF (reference sequence). CDR3: CATSRPRVDTQYF. DNA of the CDR3: TGTGCCACCAGCAGACCTCGGGTGGATACGCAGTATTTT. The whole variable domain, filled in from reference TRBV15 and TRBJ2-3, reads DAMVIQNPRYQVTQFGKPVTLSCSQTLNHNVMYWYQQKSSQAPKLLFHYYDKDFNNEADTPDNFQSRRPNTSFCFLDIRSPGLGDTAMYLCATSRPRVDTQYFGPGTRLTVL.

The DNA for the CDR3 is TGTGCCAGCAGTAACCCGTCGTTGGGGTCCTACGAGCAGTACTTC. This gives the protein CASSNPSLGSYEQYF. The rearrangement uses TRBV27 and TRBJ2-7; D not resolved. The CDR3 is 15 residues long. The ends were cut back, 5 bases at V and 1 base at J, with 15 bases in the middle. Germline CDR1 and CDR2: MNHEY and SMNVEV (reference sequence).

The rearrangement uses TRBV5-1 and TRBJ2-1; TRBD2 matches 9 bases. Trimming removed 4 bases from V and 9 bases from J; junction bases left unmatched: 2. Germline V gene sequence: CDR1 SGHRS, CDR2 YFSETQ. The CDR3 totals 12 residues. CDR3 in amino acids: CASSGGGAEQFF. As DNA, the CDR3 is TGCGCCAGCAGCGGCGGGGGGGCTGAGCAGTTCTTC.

This clonotype was seen more than once but under ten times. CDR3 region: CSARDPGVPQPQHF. CDR3 sequence (DNA): TGCAGTGCTAGAGATCCGGGGGTCCCTCAGCCCCAGCATTTT. The rearrangement joins TRBV20-1 to TRBJ1-5; weak D call: TRBD1 (5 bases). From germline, CDR1 is DFQATT and CDR2 SNEGSKA (reference sequence). This CDR3 is 14 amino acids long. Trimming took 0 bases from V and 6 from J, leaving 12 bases between them.

This clonotype occurred a few times. The chain joins TRBV12-3 or TRBV12-4 to TRBJ1-3; possibly TRBD1 for D (6 bases). Deletions cut 2 bases from V and 4 bases from J, with 15 bases between. This CDR3 spans 16 amino acids. CDR3: CASSLWGGGGGNTIYF. For the CDR3, the DNA is TGTGCCAGCAGTTTATGGGGAGGGGGAGGGGGAAACACCATATATTTT.

The CDR3 sequence: CASSVQDLGNTIYF. The CDR3 DNA sequence: TGCGCCAGCAGCGTACAGGATTTAGGAAACACCATATATTTT. This chain links TRBV5-1 with TRBJ1-3, with a possible D match to TRBD1 (5 bases). Between the trimmed V and J ends, which lost 4 bases and 4 bases, there was a span of 12 bases. CDR1 SGHRS and CDR2 YFSETQ come from the germline V gene. The CDR3 covers 14 residues.

This clonotype has only a few counts. V and J are TRBV6-1 and TRBJ1-1; D unresolved. The CDR3 has 14 residues. The germline CDR1 and CDR2 sequences are MNHNS and SASEGT. V lost 5 bases to trimming and J lost 3 bases, with 13 bases between them. As DNA, the CDR3 is TGTGCCAGCAGTACATATCTCGGGGACACTGAAGCTTTCTTT. Amino acids: CASSTYLGDTEAFF.

The chain couples TRBV30 to TRBJ2-2; no firm D call. Germline V CDR1 and CDR2: GTSNPN, SVGIG (reference sequence). Trimming pared 1 base from V and 6 bases from J, leaving 12 bases between. The CDR3 extends over 14 amino acids. The CDR3 DNA reads as TGTGCCTGGAGTGCCCTAATTAATTCCGGGGAGCTGTTTTTT. Amino acid sequence: CAWSALINSGELFF.

This clonotype was counted only a few times. This sequence joins TRBV28 and TRBJ2-7, with 8 nucleotides matching TRBD2. The CDR3 runs 14 residues. The V gene end was trimmed by 11 bases and the J gene end by 2 bases; junction bases not matched to a gene: 11. Germline-derived CDR1 and CDR2 are MDHEN and SYDVKM. The CDR3 protein is CAAERAGGPYEQYF. The CDR3 DNA reads TGTGCCGCCGAAAGGGCGGGAGGTCCCTACGAGCAGTACTTC.

This clonotype was seen many times. This rearrangement joins TRBV6-6 to TRBJ2-1, with 8 nucleotides matching TRBD1. After removal of 2 bases from V and 8 bases from J, the junction contained 2 bases not matched to a gene. This CDR3 spans 13 amino acids. The V gene's germline CDR1 is MNHNY and CDR2 SVGAGI (reference sequence). The CDR3 coding sequence is TGTGCCAGCAGTTACGACAGGGGCTATGAGCAGTTCTTC. It specifies CASSYDRGYEQFF.

The sample holds a few counts of this clonotype. This chain connects TRBV10-3 to TRBJ1-2; weak D call: TRBD1 (6 bases). CDR1 is ENHRY, CDR2 SYGVKD, per germline. The CDR3 is 12 amino acids. Trimming removed 7 bases at V and 6 bases at J, with 12 bases between. CDR3 DNA: TGTGCCATCATGAGGACAGAGCATGGCTACACCTTC. Protein product: CAIMRTEHGYTF.

This sequence joins TRBV27 and TRBJ2-2; D possibly corresponds to TRBD2 (5 bases). The V end was cut by 6 bases, the J end by 2 bases, with 7 bases between. Germline V CDR1 and CDR2: MNHEY, SMNVEV (reference sequence). This CDR3 has 13 residues. CDR3 loop: CASSPSNTGELFF. The CDR3 bases are TGTGCCAGCAGCCCTAGCAACACCGGGGAGCTGTTTTTT.

This clonotype has just a few counts. This rearrangement joins TRBV28 to TRBJ1-2, with a weak D call TRBD1 (6 bases). The V end lost 5 bases, the J end lost 2 bases, and 18 bases lay between the germline ends. This CDR3 has 16 residues. In germline, CDR1 is MDHEN, CDR2 SYDVKM. The CDR3 spells CASSAQGPKRNYGYTF. The CDR3 nucleotides read TGTGCCAGCAGTGCCCAGGGGCCTAAGCGGAACTATGGCTACACCTTC.

In this sample, this clonotype turned up many times. DNA for the CDR3: TGTGCCAGCAGTTACTTGGGGCCAAGGGGCAATCAGCCCCAGCATTTT. This sequence encodes CASSYLGPRGNQPQHF. The rearrangement joins TRBV6-5 to TRBJ1-5; possible D gene TRBD1, 5 bases. Trimming stripped 1 base from V and 2 bases from J, with 12 bases between. The CDR3 spans 16 residues. CDR1 MNHEY and CDR2 SVGAGI come from the germline V gene.

This clonotype was seen repeatedly, ten times or more. This chain connects TRBV12-3 or TRBV12-4 to TRBJ2-2; D call uncertain. This CDR3 region has 13 residues. V lost 6 bases and J lost 2, with 7 bases in between. The CDR3 region is CASSVVNTGELFF. Here the CDR3 DNA reads TGTGCCAGCAGCGTAGTAAACACCGGGGAGCTGTTTTTT.

There are a few counts of this clonotype. This chain links TRBV15 with TRBJ2-7; D is perhaps TRBD1 (5 bases). Trimming pared 4 bases from V and 0 bases from J, leaving 13 bases between. Germline CDR1 LNHNV, CDR2 YYDKDF (reference sequence). The length of the CDR3 is 15 residues. CDR3 loop: CATSIFPGPSYEQYF. Here the CDR3 DNA reads TGTGCCACCAGCATCTTTCCAGGGCCCTCCTACGAGCAGTACTTC. The whole variable domain, remainder taken from reference TRBV15 and TRBJ2-7, is DAMVIQNPRYQVTQFGKPVTLSCSQTLNHNVMYWYQQKSSQAPKLLFHYYDKDFNNEADTPDNFQSRRPNTSFCFLDIRSPGLGDTAMYLCATSIFPGPSYEQYFGPGTRLTVT.

CDR3 residues: CSARDGGTNTGELFF. The DNA of the CDR3 is TGCAGTGCTAGAGATGGGGGGACGAACACCGGGGAGCTGTTTTTT. The gene calls are TRBV20-1 and TRBJ2-2; possible D gene TRBD2, 6 bases. The V gene's germline CDR1 is DFQATT and CDR2 SNEGSKA (reference sequence). The CDR3 covers 15 residues. Trimming took 0 bases from V and 0 from J, leaving 8 bases between them.

This clonotype was counted only a few times. V and J are TRBV5-1 and TRBJ1-3, with a tentative D call TRBD1 (5 bases). The germline V gene has CDR1 SGHRS and CDR2 YFSETQ. Deletions cut 5 bases from V and 2 bases from J, with 17 bases between. This CDR3 comprises 16 residues. This CDR3 is CASRYSTDATGNTIYF. Here the CDR3 DNA reads TGCGCCAGCAGGTATTCGACAGACGCTACTGGAAACACCATATATTTT.

The chain employs TRBV12-3 or TRBV12-4 and TRBJ2-7; the D is unclear. This CDR3 has 12 amino acids. Trimming removed 7 bases from V and 5 bases from J, with 12 bases in between. The CDR3: CASTDTGHEQYF. CDR3 sequence (DNA): TGTGCCAGCACCGACACCGGGCACGAGCAGTACTTC.

In this sample, this clonotype turned up a few times. The genes are TRBV29-1 and TRBJ2-5; D uncertain. The CDR3 contains 10 residues. V was cut by 6 bases and J by 5 bases, with 7 bases left in between. Germline lookup yields CDR1 SQVTM and CDR2 ANQGSEA. CDR3 in amino acids: CSVRLETQYF. The CDR3 DNA sequence: TGCAGCGTCCGACTGGAGACCCAGTACTTC.

The chain combines TRBV7-2 with TRBJ1-5; D uncertain. The CDR3 runs 14 residues. Trimming pared 1 base from V and 9 bases from J, leaving 13 bases between. Looked up from germline, CDR1 is SGHTA and CDR2 is FQGNSA. The CDR3 spells CASSLGLETSPQHF. For the CDR3, the DNA is TGTGCCAGCAGCTTAGGACTTGAAACGTCGCCCCAGCATTTT.

The table lists this clonotype with a few counts. V gene TRBV19 combines with J gene TRBJ1-1, with D possibly TRBD1 on 6 matching bases. This CDR3 has 12 amino acids. Germline CDR1 and CDR2: LNHDA and SQIVND (reference sequence). V lost 5 bases, J lost 11 bases, and 15 bases lay in between. The chain's CDR3 is CASSASGDWAFF. As DNA, the CDR3 is TGTGCCAGTAGTGCTTCAGGGGATTGGGCTTTCTTT.